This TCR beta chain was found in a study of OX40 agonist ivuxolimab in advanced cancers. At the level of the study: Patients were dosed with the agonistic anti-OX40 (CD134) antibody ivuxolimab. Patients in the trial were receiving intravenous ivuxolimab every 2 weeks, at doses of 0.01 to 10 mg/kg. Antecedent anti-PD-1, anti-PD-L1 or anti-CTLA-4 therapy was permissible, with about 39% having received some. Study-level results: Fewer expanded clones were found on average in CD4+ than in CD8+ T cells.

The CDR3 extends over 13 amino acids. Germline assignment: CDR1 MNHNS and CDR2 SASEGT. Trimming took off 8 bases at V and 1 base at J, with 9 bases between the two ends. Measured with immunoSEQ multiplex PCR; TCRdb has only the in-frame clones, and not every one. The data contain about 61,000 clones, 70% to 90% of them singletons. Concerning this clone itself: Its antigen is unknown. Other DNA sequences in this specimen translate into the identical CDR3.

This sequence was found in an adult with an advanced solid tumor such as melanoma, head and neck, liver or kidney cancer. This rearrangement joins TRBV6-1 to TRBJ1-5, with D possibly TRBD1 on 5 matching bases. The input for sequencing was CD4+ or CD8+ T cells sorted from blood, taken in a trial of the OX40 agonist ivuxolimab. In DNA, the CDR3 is TGTGCCAGCCGGGACGTCAGCAATCAGCCCCAGCATTTT. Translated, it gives CASRDVSNQPQHF.